This TCR beta chain was sequenced for a study of graft-versus-host responses after intestinal transplantation (dated by TCRdb to the early 2020s). For the study in its entirety: Multivisceral, liver-intestinal, or isolated intestinal transplants were received by the recipients. To identify alloreactive clones, pre-transplant mixed lymphocyte reaction products were sequenced and compared with unstimulated pre-transplant donor and recipient T cells. After intestinal transplantation, graft-versus-host and host-versus-graft alloreactive T cell clones were followed in the graft, circulation and bone marrow using bulk TCR-beta CDR3 sequencing. The cohort enrolled about 23 intestinal transplant recipients, one of whom was a retransplant, and a few patients without pretransplant specimens were excluded. Rather than going through the commercial service, samples from three later patients were sequenced in-house on an Illumina MiSeq and processed with MiXCR. Donor T cell macrochimerism was defined as a peak of at least 4% donor T cells among recipient peripheral blood mononuclear cells. Every recipient was given anti-thymocyte globulin induction, then maintenance tacrolimus and steroids for around three years.

Overall results and qualifications from the work: In patients with donor T cell macrochimerism, the allografts had high GvH to HvG T cell clonal ratios. Peak levels of circulating GvH clones were associated with declines in HvG clones early after transplant. GvH clones were found in recipient bone marrow, and some of the GvH clones appeared earlier in ileal mucosa or blood, which is consistent with an intestinal mucosal origin. Conclusions were limited by the relatively low number and heterogeneity of intestinal transplant patients.

The library was generated by the immunoSEQ multiplex PCR assay. For most patients, genomic DNA was subjected to high-throughput TCR-beta CDR3 sequencing by Adaptive Biotechnologies. The authors' analysis ran thus. TCR sequencing data were retrieved from Adaptive's ImmunoSEQ software for about 17 patients, whereas a few other patients were processed with MiXCR and VDJtools. CDR3 nucleotide sequences shared between donor and recipient were removed because the origin of such sequences could not be assigned. At least 2-fold expansion over unstimulated cells and a minimum CFSE-low frequency of 0.002% (template counts) or 0.001% (read counts) were required for clones to be classified as alloreactive. Mappable clones were those detected in sequenced pre-transplant spleen, lymph node, or MLR CFSE-low populations of the donor or recipient. Cumulative frequency of alloreactive clones was calculated as a percentage of all sequences weighted by copy number. Held by TCRdb, this immuneACCESS table contains in-frame sequences only and omits some clones. Under half of the omission traces to an unresolved V gene where checked; the cause of the rest is unknown. V and J calls and clone size are copied from that table; D and trimming were computed from the DNA. The sample table shows some 15,000 clones, and about 80% are seen once. In total, the top ten clones hold approximately 18% of the sample.

To isolate intraepithelial and lamina propria lymphocytes from graft specimens, dithiothreitol, EDTA incubations and collagenase D digestion were used. Bulk TCR-beta sequencing was performed on serial intestinal graft biopsy specimens collected as late as 600 days after transplant. Trimming removed 6 bases from V and 6 bases from J; the gene matches leave 3 bases unexplained. The CDR3 runs 12 residues from the cysteine to the phenylalanine. Just the 36-base CDR3 DNA is kept, in frame starting at base 1. The CDR1 and CDR2 encoded by the germline V gene are MDHEN and SYDVKM. This clone was seen more than once but under ten times. This receptor's antigen is unknown. Base quality data are lacking; no much larger clone is found one base away.

The material sequenced was ileum tissue, taken just over 100 days after intestinal transplant. This clonotype originated in a human patient who received an intestinal transplant, so some T cells may come from the graft donor. Recombination joined TRBV28 with TRBJ1-2, with 8 bases in between that match TRBD1. The nucleotides read TGTGCCAGCAGCACAGGGGGTCATGGCTACACCTTC. This sequence encodes CASSTGGHGYTF.